The clone carrying this T cell receptor beta chain was picked up a small number of times. The antigen remains undetermined. These data are taken from a study of cytomegalovirus exposure and HLA in healthy donors. 60 Vbeta and 13 Jbeta primers were used in PCR. Assay used: immunoSEQ multiplex PCR; TCRdb lists only in-frame clones, some missing. The table has 90,000 to 100,000 clones, about two thirds seen once. Whole-study findings and limits: A later analysis revealed that TCR association rates differed between HLA loci, peaking at DRB1 and bottoming out at HLA-C.

J lost 0 bases, V lost 5 bases, and 10 bases had no gene match. The germline V gene has CDR1 SEHNR and CDR2 FQNEAQ (reference sequence). The CDR3 runs to 17 residues. This chain uses TRBV7-9 with TRBJ2-1, with 7 bases identical to TRBD2. Material: PBMCs. The clonotype was recovered from a man aged 45 to 65 in good health and CMV-seronegative. CDR3 sequence (DNA): TGTGCCAGCAGCGAGACCTCTAGCGGCAGCTCCTACAATGAGCAGTTCTTC. It yields the protein CASSETSSGSSYNEQFF.